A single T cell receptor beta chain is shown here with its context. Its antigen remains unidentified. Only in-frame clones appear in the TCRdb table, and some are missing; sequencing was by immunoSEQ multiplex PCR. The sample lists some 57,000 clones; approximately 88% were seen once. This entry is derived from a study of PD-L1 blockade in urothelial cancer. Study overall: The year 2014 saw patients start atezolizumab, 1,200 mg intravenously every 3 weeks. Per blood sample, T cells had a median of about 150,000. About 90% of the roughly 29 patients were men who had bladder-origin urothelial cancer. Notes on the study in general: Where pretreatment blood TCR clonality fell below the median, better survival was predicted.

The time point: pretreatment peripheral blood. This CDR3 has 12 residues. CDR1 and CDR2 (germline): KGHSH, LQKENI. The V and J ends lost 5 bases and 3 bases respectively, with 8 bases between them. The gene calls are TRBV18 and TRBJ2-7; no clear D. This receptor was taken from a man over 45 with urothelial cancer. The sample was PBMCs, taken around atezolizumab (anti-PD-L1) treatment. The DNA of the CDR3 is TGTGCCAGCTCAAACGGTTTCTACGAGCAGTACTTC. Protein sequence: CASSNGFYEQYF.